The present T cell receptor beta chain was sequenced within a study of T cells in narcolepsy. Study background: Healthy controls were enrolled alongside patients with narcolepsy type 1 or type 2. Findings and caveats of the study: Autoreactive HCRT-specific and TRIB2-specific clonotypes were marked in same-patient CSF-versus-blood CD4+ comparisons. Reportedly, autoreactive clonotypes were serially detected in patients' blood but not controls'.

This clone appeared a few times. Its antigen is unidentified. The germline gives CDR1 SGHDT, CDR2 YYEEEE. The CDR3 is 13 amino acids. Trimming left V 4 bases short and J 3 bases short, with 11 bases between. The assay was immunoSEQ multiplex PCR, and TCRdb's table has in-frame clones only and misses some. Of tens of thousands of clones listed, 60% to 75% are singletons. Specimen: memory (CD45RA-) CD4+ T cells from blood. J is TRBJ2-7 and V is TRBV5-6; D gene unclear. The clonotype originates from a human donor in good health. The DNA of the CDR3 is TGTGCCAGCAGCCCTCAGAGGAGCTACGAGCAGTACTTC. Its translation: CASSPQRSYEQYF.